The entry below describes one TCR beta chain. Its antigen is currently unknown. This sample was taken from a study of OX40 agonist ivuxolimab in advanced cancers. Study observations and caveats: Specificity for antigen went undetermined in the expanded peripheral T cells. Normalized expansion of T-cell clones was also low for some nonresponders. Blood T cells, both CD4+ and CD8+, expanded clonally by week 6 at 0.1 to 3.0 mg/kg.

CDR1 is SQVTM, CDR2 ANQGSEA, per germline. This CDR3 comprises 17 residues. V was pared by 1 base and J by 2 bases, with 14 bases of the junction left unmatched. The table came from immunoSEQ multiplex PCR; TCRdb's copy has only in-frame clones and leaves some out. The sample includes about 79,000 clones, over 75% of them seen just once. This clonotype was obtained from an adult with an advanced solid tumor such as melanoma, head and neck, liver or kidney cancer. The sample consisted of CD4+ or CD8+ T cells sorted from blood, taken in a trial of the OX40 agonist ivuxolimab. This chain links TRBV29-1 with TRBJ2-7, with TRBD1 identical over 7 bases. The CDR3 nucleotides are TGCAGCGTTGAAGTCGAGACAGGGCCCTATTTTACCTACGAGCAGTACTTC. Its translation is CSVEVETGPYFTYEQYF.